One sample yielded the 20 T cell receptor beta chains listed below, sequenced in a study of blood T cell repertoires in COVID-19. Sequencing was performed with immunoSEQ multiplex PCR; in TCRdb, only in-frame clones are kept and a portion is missing. The sample yields tens of thousands of clones, 80% seen once. Sequencing used peripheral blood. All receptors derive from a woman of 80 years or more with acute or convalescent COVID-19.

This clone was observed a handful of times. The rearrangement links TRBV5-4 to TRBJ2-5; 7 bases fit TRBD1. There are 14 residues in the CDR3. Germline V gives CDR1 SGHNT, CDR2 YYREEE (reference sequence). Trimming removed 1 base from V and 4 bases from J; junction bases left unmatched: 4. CDR3 bases: TGTGCCAGCAGCTTGAGGGCAGGGGGAGAGACCCAGTACTTC. This translates into CASSLRAGGETQYF.

The chain couples TRBV5-5 to TRBJ1-1, with D unresolved. Germline assignment: CDR1 SGHKS and CDR2 YYEKEE (reference sequence). The CDR3 runs 15 residues. The V end was cut by 2 bases, the J end by 1 base, with 12 bases between. Here the CDR3 reads CASSFWAEGNTEAFF. The CDR3 nucleotides are TGTGCCAGCAGCTTTTGGGCAGAAGGGAACACTGAAGCTTTCTTT.

The chain uses TRBV2 and TRBJ2-7, with a weak D call TRBD1 (6 bases). The CDR3 spans 15 residues. CDR1 is SNHLY and CDR2 is FYNNEI in the germline V gene. V lost 3 bases to trimming and J lost 3 bases, with 15 bases between them. CDR3 bases: TGTGCCAGCAGTGAGGGGGCGACAGGAGACTACGAGCAGTACTTC. It is translated as CASSEGATGDYEQYF. Full variable domain (remainder filled in from reference TRBV2 and TRBJ2-7): EPEVTQTPSHQVTQMGQEVILRCVPISNHLYFYWYRQILGQKVEFLVSFYNNEISEKSEIFDDQFSVERPDGSNFTLKIRSTKLEDSAMYFCASSEGATGDYEQYFGPGTRLTVT.

This chain connects TRBV6-5 to TRBJ2-3, with D maybe TRBD1 (6 bases). The germline CDR1 and CDR2 sequences are MNHEY and SVGAGI. Trimming pared 6 bases from V and 0 bases from J, leaving 10 bases between. The CDR3 sequence is 14 residues long. For the CDR3, the DNA is TGTGCCAGCAGCCTCGGACAGAGCACAGATACGCAGTATTTT. This sequence encodes CASSLGQSTDTQYF.

The chain employs TRBV7-2 and TRBJ2-1; D perhaps matches TRBD2 (6 bases). Per germline, CDR1 SGHTA and CDR2 FQGNSA. The CDR3 extends over 15 amino acids. V lost 0 bases and J 4 bases, leaving 10 bases between the germline ends. This CDR3 is CASSLALLAYNEQFF. Here the CDR3 DNA reads TGTGCCAGCAGCTTAGCGCTACTAGCTTACAATGAGCAGTTCTTC.

CDR3 in amino acids: CASSLAAEDYGYTF. DNA for the CDR3: TGCGCCAGCAGCTTGGCGGCAGAGGACTATGGCTACACCTTC. The V call is TRBV5-1, the J call TRBJ1-2; unclear D gene. Deletions cut 0 bases from V and 3 bases from J, with 9 bases between. The length of the CDR3 is 14 residues. CDR1 and CDR2 (germline): SGHRS, YFSETQ.

The chain employs TRBV2 and TRBJ1-2, with 7 bases that match TRBD1. Germline lookup yields CDR1 SNHLY and CDR2 FYNNEI. Unmatched junction bases numbered 7, after V lost 7 bases and J lost 2 bases. The CDR3 has 14 residues. The CDR3 loop is CASNLDRRNYGYTF. DNA for the CDR3: TGTGCCAGCAACCTGGACAGGAGGAACTATGGCTACACCTTC.

This clone was counted a single time. V and J are TRBV24-1 and TRBJ2-1, with 8 positions matching TRBD1. V gave up 5 bases and J gave up 5 bases; unmatched junction bases: 7. Germline CDR1 reads KGHDR; CDR2 reads SFDVKD. The CDR3 extends over 15 amino acids. This CDR3 is CATSARGLSNNEQFF. The CDR3 DNA is TGTGCCACCAGTGCCAGGGGGCTTAGTAACAATGAGCAGTTCTTC.

The J gene is TRBJ1-5, the V gene TRBV7-2, with 9 bases fitting TRBD1. CDR3 length: 13 residues. The trim removed 7 bases at V and 5 bases at J, leaving 3 bases unmatched. Germline V CDR1 and CDR2: SGHTA, FQGNSA. In DNA, the CDR3 is TGTGCCAGCACCAGGGACAGGGATCAGCCCCAGCATTTT. Its translation: CASTRDRDQPQHF.

V gene TRBV29-1 combines with J gene TRBJ2-1; D gene ambiguous. Germline CDR1 reads SQVTM; CDR2 reads ANQGSEA. The CDR3 is 10 amino acids. V was clipped by 6 bases and J by 5 bases, with 5 bases between them. CDR3 coding DNA: TGCAGCGTGAGCCACAATGAGCAGTTCTTC. Its translation is CSVSHNEQFF.

The genes are TRBV30 and TRBJ1-1, with a possible D match to TRBD1 (5 bases). There are 14 residues in the CDR3. The V gene lost 5 bases and the J gene lost 0 bases, with 13 bases spanning the gap. CDR1 and CDR2 from the germline V gene are GTSNPN and SVGIG (reference sequence). CDR3 DNA: TGTGCCTGGGCTAGGGGAAGGGTGAACACTGAAGCTTTCTTT. It encodes CAWARGRVNTEAFF. The variable domain in full, completed from reference TRBV30 and TRBJ1-1, reads SQTIHQWPATLVQPVGSPLSLECTVEGTSNPNLYWYRQAAGRGLQLLFYSVGIGQISSEVPQNLSASRPQDRQFILSSKKLLLSDSGFYLCAWARGRVNTEAFFGQGTRLTVV.

This clone was seen once. The chain has TRBV5-5 and TRBJ1-1; D is ambiguous. V dropped 0 bases and J dropped 1 base, with 10 bases sitting between them. The CDR3 has 15 residues. Looked up from germline, CDR1 is SGHKS and CDR2 is YYEKEE (reference sequence). The CDR3 DNA sequence: TGTGCCAGCAGCTTGGCCGGGTCGTCGAACACTGAAGCTTTCTTT. This sequence encodes CASSLAGSSNTEAFF.

This sequence joins TRBV24-1 and TRBJ2-7, with 8 bases that match TRBD2. This CDR3 spans 17 amino acids. With 8 bases clipped from V and 4 bases from J, the junction kept 18 bases outside the gene matches. CDR1 and CDR2 from the germline V gene are KGHDR and SFDVKD. The CDR3 DNA follows: TGTGCCACCATACGGCTAGCGGGTTCCTACGGCCCTTACGAGCAGTACTTC. It yields the protein CATIRLAGSYGPYEQYF.

The chain is built from TRBV9 and TRBJ2-2; TRBD2 matches at 7 bases. The germline V gene encodes CDR1 SGDLS and CDR2 YYNGEE. The V segment lost 0 bases and the J segment 1 base; nucleotides outside the gene matches: 3. The CDR3 spans 16 residues. The CDR3 sequence is CASSVDGGRNTGELFF. The CDR3 nucleotides are TGTGCCAGCAGCGTAGATGGCGGGAGGAACACCGGGGAGCTGTTTTTT.

The chain employs TRBV6-5 and TRBJ1-6; 7 nucleotides align to TRBD1. Germline CDR1 and CDR2: MNHEY and SVGAGI. The CDR3 has 16 amino acids. V lost 2 bases, J lost 1 base, and 2 bases stayed unmatched. The CDR3 coding sequence is TGTGCCAGCAGTTACACACAGGGGTCCTATAATTCACCCCTCCACTTT. It specifies CASSYTQGSYNSPLHF.

The chain is built from TRBV11-2 and TRBJ2-1; TRBD2 matches 8 bases. Germline lookup yields CDR1 SGHAT and CDR2 FQNNGV. This CDR3 contains 16 residues. V lost 0 bases, J lost 7 bases, and 8 bases stayed unmatched. The CDR3 loop reads CASSLDPAGAVNEQFF. CDR3 bases: TGTGCCAGCAGCTTAGATCCAGCGGGAGCAGTTAATGAGCAGTTCTTC.

This clone has only one observation. The J gene is TRBJ2-7, the V gene TRBV6-5, with D hard to call. The germline V gene encodes CDR1 MNHEY and CDR2 SVGAGI. The CDR3 length is 12 residues. V was clipped by 6 bases and J by 1 base, with 7 bases between them. DNA for the CDR3: TGTGCCAGCAGAGAGCAATCCTACGAGCAGTACTTC. Protein sequence: CASREQSYEQYF.

The chain has TRBV19 and TRBJ2-6; 13 nucleotides agree with TRBD2. From germline, CDR1 is LNHDA and CDR2 SQIVND (reference sequence). The CDR3 covers 19 residues. J was trimmed by 0 bases and V by 5 bases; bases with no gene match: 7. The CDR3 bases are TGTGCCAGTAGTGGGACTAGCGGGAAGGGGGACTCTGGGGCCAACGTCCTGACTTTC. This sequence encodes CASSGTSGKGDSGANVLTF. The entire variable domain, with the rest obtained from reference TRBV19 and TRBJ2-6, is as follows: DGGITQSPKYLFRKEGQNVTLSCEQNLNHDAMYWYRQDPGQGLRLIYYSQIVNDFQKGDIAEGYSVSREKKESFPLTVTSAQKNPTAFYLCASSGTSGKGDSGANVLTFGAGSRLTVL.

This chain connects TRBV6-1 to TRBJ1-2, with D tentatively TRBD1 (6 bases). With 2 bases removed from V and 2 bases from J, the gap between germline ends came to 15 bases. The CDR3 covers 16 residues. Germline CDR1 MNHNS, CDR2 SASEGT. CDR3 residues: CASSEFGGGSNYGYTF. Written as DNA, the CDR3 is TGTGCCAGCAGTGAATTCGGCGGGGGCTCAAACTATGGCTACACCTTC.

The V gene is TRBV6-2 or TRBV6-3, the J gene TRBJ1-1; D is uncertain. CDR3 length equals 14 residues. V shed 5 bases and J shed 1 base, with 11 bases lying between them. CDR1 is MNHEY, CDR2 SVGEGT, per germline. CDR3 in amino acids: CASSTNRRNTEAFF. DNA of the CDR3: TGTGCCAGCAGTACTAATCGGAGGAACACTGAAGCTTTCTTT.